This is a list of T cell receptor beta chains from one sample in a study of blood T cell repertoires in COVID-19. Generated by immunoSEQ multiplex PCR, the TCRdb table keeps only in-frame clones and is missing some. The table includes about 160,000 clones, 80% to 90% detected once. The specimen sequenced was PBMCs or T cells enriched from blood (not recorded which). These TCRs come from a woman in her fifties or sixties in a cohort exposed to, infected with or recovered from COVID-19 (not recorded which). The CDR3 runs from the conserved cysteine through the conserved F or W. Fields, in order: J gene, V gene, D gene, CDR3 length, clone size, CDR3 DNA, CDR3 protein. D genes are given only for firm matches. The size of a clone is reported for some rows only, either as once, few or many, or as a class for expanded clones.

j_call: TRBJ1-1
v_call: TRBV29-1
d_call: .
cdr3_length: 10
clone_size: .
cdr3_nt: TGCAGTTACAAGAACACTGAAGCTTTCTTT
cdr3_aa: CSYKNTEAFF

j_call: TRBJ1-5
v_call: TRBV3-1/TRBV3-2
d_call: .
cdr3_length: 15
clone_size: .
cdr3_nt: TGTGCCAGCAGCCCACGGGACACAGGAAATCAGCCCCAGCATTTT
cdr3_aa: CASSPRDTGNQPQHF

j_call: TRBJ2-7
v_call: TRBV14
d_call: .
cdr3_length: 13
clone_size: .
cdr3_nt: TGTGCCAGCAGCCAAGACCCCCGCTACGAGCAGTACTTC
cdr3_aa: CASSQDPRYEQYF

j_call: TRBJ2-7
v_call: TRBV5-1
d_call: TRBD2
cdr3_length: 18
clone_size: .
cdr3_nt: TGCGCCAGCAGCTTGGCAGGACTAGCGGGGGGCACCTCCTACGAGCAGTACTTC
cdr3_aa: CASSLAGLAGGTSYEQYF

j_call: TRBJ1-1
v_call: TRBV7-6
d_call: .
cdr3_length: 14
clone_size: .
cdr3_nt: TGTGCCAGCAGCCCAACAGGATTGAACACTGAAGCTTTCTTT
cdr3_aa: CASSPTGLNTEAFF

j_call: TRBJ2-2
v_call: TRBV3-1/TRBV3-2
d_call: TRBD2
cdr3_length: 16
clone_size: few
cdr3_nt: TGTGCCAGCAGCCTTCGTACTAGCGGGAGTCCCGGGGAGCTGTTTTTT
cdr3_aa: CASSLRTSGSPGELFF

j_call: TRBJ1-3
v_call: TRBV5-1
d_call: .
cdr3_length: 16
clone_size: .
cdr3_nt: TGCGCCAGCAGCTTGGAAGGGACTGTCTCTGGAAACACCATATATTTT
cdr3_aa: CASSLEGTVSGNTIYF

j_call: TRBJ1-1
v_call: TRBV6-1
d_call: .
cdr3_length: 14
clone_size: .
cdr3_nt: TGTGCCAGCAGTGAACGTGGGGGCAACACTGAAGCTTTCTTT
cdr3_aa: CASSERGGNTEAFF

j_call: TRBJ2-2
v_call: TRBV7-3
d_call: TRBD1
cdr3_length: 14
clone_size: .
cdr3_nt: TGTGCCAGCCGGGACAGCGCGAACACCGGGGAGCTGTTTTTT
cdr3_aa: CASRDSANTGELFF

j_call: TRBJ1-3
v_call: TRBV27
d_call: .
cdr3_length: 15
clone_size: .
cdr3_nt: TGTGCCAGCTCTCCAAGACTCTTCTCTGGAAACACCATATATTTT
cdr3_aa: CASSPRLFSGNTIYF

j_call: TRBJ2-2
v_call: TRBV5-1
d_call: TRBD2
cdr3_length: 17
clone_size: .
cdr3_nt: TGCGCCAGCAGCGGAACTAGCGGGGGGGCCAACACCGGGGAGCTGTTTTTT
cdr3_aa: CASSGTSGGANTGELFF

j_call: TRBJ2-7
v_call: TRBV7-8
d_call: .
cdr3_length: 14
clone_size: .
cdr3_nt: TGTGCCAGCAGCTCTCGGCTCCAAGGGGGCGAGCAGTACTTC
cdr3_aa: CASSSRLQGGEQYF

j_call: TRBJ1-1
v_call: TRBV18
d_call: TRBD1
cdr3_length: 15
clone_size: .
cdr3_nt: TGTGCCAGCTCACCGGGGACAGGGGTGAACACTGAAGCTTTCTTT
cdr3_aa: CASSPGTGVNTEAFF

j_call: TRBJ1-1
v_call: TRBV28
d_call: .
cdr3_length: 13
clone_size: once
cdr3_nt: TGTGCCAGCCGGAGGAGGAGGAACACTGAAGCTTTCTTT
cdr3_aa: CASRRRRNTEAFF

j_call: TRBJ2-5
v_call: TRBV28
d_call: .
cdr3_length: 12
clone_size: .
cdr3_nt: TGTGCCAGCAGTCCACCTCAGGAGACCCAGTACTTC
cdr3_aa: CASSPPQETQYF

j_call: TRBJ1-2
v_call: TRBV7-9
d_call: .
cdr3_length: 13
clone_size: few
cdr3_nt: TGTGCCAGCAGCTTACCAGGGGCCTATGGCTACACCTTC
cdr3_aa: CASSLPGAYGYTF

j_call: TRBJ2-5
v_call: TRBV9
d_call: TRBD2
cdr3_length: 16
clone_size: few
cdr3_nt: TGTGCCAGCAGCGTAGGGGGACTAGAGGCCCAAGAGACCCAGTACTTC
cdr3_aa: CASSVGGLEAQETQYF

j_call: TRBJ1-2
v_call: TRBV7-9
d_call: .
cdr3_length: 14
clone_size: .
cdr3_nt: TGTGCCAGCAGCCCCATGGGGGGATTCTATGGCTACACCTTC
cdr3_aa: CASSPMGGFYGYTF

j_call: TRBJ2-2
v_call: TRBV2
d_call: .
cdr3_length: 14
clone_size: .
cdr3_nt: TGTGCCAGCAGTGCTTCGGTGAACACCGGGGAGCTGTTTTTT
cdr3_aa: CASSASVNTGELFF

j_call: TRBJ2-7
v_call: TRBV5-1
d_call: TRBD1
cdr3_length: 15
clone_size: .
cdr3_nt: TGCGCCAGCAGCCCCACCGGGACAGGGTCCTACGAGCAGTACTTC
cdr3_aa: CASSPTGTGSYEQYF

j_call: TRBJ1-1
v_call: TRBV7-3
d_call: TRBD1
cdr3_length: 14
clone_size: .
cdr3_nt: TGTGCCAGCAGCCCGGGACAGGGTCACGCTGAAGCTTTCTTT
cdr3_aa: CASSPGQGHAEAFF

j_call: TRBJ2-3
v_call: TRBV7-2
d_call: TRBD2
cdr3_length: 16
clone_size: once
cdr3_nt: TGTGCCAGCAGCCCGCCCGGGAGGGGGGGGAAAGATACGCAGTATTTT
cdr3_aa: CASSPPGRGGKDTQYF

j_call: TRBJ1-6
v_call: TRBV5-4
d_call: .
cdr3_length: 13
clone_size: .
cdr3_nt: TGTGCCAGCAGCCAAGCCTGGAATTCACCCCTCCACTTT
cdr3_aa: CASSQAWNSPLHF

j_call: TRBJ2-6
v_call: TRBV7-3
d_call: TRBD1
cdr3_length: 15
clone_size: few
cdr3_nt: TGTGCCAGCAGCCATGCCGGACAGGGGGACAACGTCCTGACTTTC
cdr3_aa: CASSHAGQGDNVLTF

j_call: TRBJ2-7
v_call: TRBV6-5
d_call: .
cdr3_length: 15
clone_size: .
cdr3_nt: TGTGCCAGCAGTTATTACCCGGGACATCCCTACGAGCAGTACTTC
cdr3_aa: CASSYYPGHPYEQYF

j_call: TRBJ1-6
v_call: TRBV28
d_call: .
cdr3_length: 14
clone_size: .
cdr3_nt: TGTGCCAGCAGCCCTATGGGGAGTAATTCACCCCTCCACTTT
cdr3_aa: CASSPMGSNSPLHF

j_call: TRBJ2-2
v_call: TRBV9
d_call: TRBD2
cdr3_length: 17
clone_size: once
cdr3_nt: TGTGCCAGCACCCCCGGGCTAGCGGGAGGAATCACCGGGGAGCTGTTTTTT
cdr3_aa: CASTPGLAGGITGELFF

j_call: TRBJ2-1
v_call: TRBV7-9
d_call: TRBD2
cdr3_length: 16
clone_size: few
cdr3_nt: TGTGCCAGCAGCCCGGGACTAGCGGGGGGCTTCAGTGAGCAGTTCTTC
cdr3_aa: CASSPGLAGGFSEQFF

j_call: TRBJ2-2
v_call: TRBV5-1
d_call: .
cdr3_length: 16
clone_size: .
cdr3_nt: TGCGCCAGCAGCTTGAGGGTACAGGGAATAACCGGGGAGCTGTTTTTT
cdr3_aa: CASSLRVQGITGELFF

j_call: TRBJ1-1
v_call: TRBV9
d_call: .
cdr3_length: 17
clone_size: once
cdr3_nt: TGTGCCAGCAGCGTAGGCCGGGGGGGCGGATTGAACACTGAAGCTTTCTTT
cdr3_aa: CASSVGRGGGLNTEAFF

j_call: TRBJ1-4
v_call: TRBV5-6
d_call: .
cdr3_length: 15
clone_size: .
cdr3_nt: TGTGCCAGCAGCTTGGGATTTCGGGGTAATGAAAAACTGTTTTTT
cdr3_aa: CASSLGFRGNEKLFF

j_call: TRBJ2-1
v_call: TRBV7-5
d_call: .
cdr3_length: 16
clone_size: .
cdr3_nt: TGTGCCAGAAGCACGATCGGGAGGGGGCGGGTAGATGAGCAGTTCTTC
cdr3_aa: CARSTIGRGRVDEQFF

j_call: TRBJ1-5
v_call: TRBV15
d_call: .
cdr3_length: 14
clone_size: .
cdr3_nt: TGTGCCACCAGCAGAGATTCAGGTAATCAGCCCCAGCATTTT
cdr3_aa: CATSRDSGNQPQHF

j_call: TRBJ1-3
v_call: TRBV7-2
d_call: .
cdr3_length: 13
clone_size: .
cdr3_nt: TGTGCCAGCAGCTCCCACAGGGGAAACACCATATATTTT
cdr3_aa: CASSSHRGNTIYF

j_call: TRBJ1-4
v_call: TRBV18
d_call: .
cdr3_length: 18
clone_size: .
cdr3_nt: TGTGCCAGCTCACCAGCCGGGACACTCGGGGCAACTAATGAAAAACTGTTTTTT
cdr3_aa: CASSPAGTLGATNEKLFF

j_call: TRBJ2-1
v_call: TRBV6-5
d_call: .
cdr3_length: 15
clone_size: once
cdr3_nt: TGTGCCAGCAGTCGGGACAAGGAAGCCTACAATGAGCAGTTCTTC
cdr3_aa: CASSRDKEAYNEQFF

j_call: TRBJ1-4
v_call: TRBV3-1/TRBV3-2
d_call: TRBD1
cdr3_length: 16
clone_size: .
cdr3_nt: TGTGCCAGCAGCGCCGGACAGGTCGGGGCTAATGAAAAACTGTTTTTT
cdr3_aa: CASSAGQVGANEKLFF

j_call: TRBJ2-1
v_call: TRBV4-1
d_call: TRBD2
cdr3_length: 16
clone_size: .
cdr3_nt: TGCGCCAGCAGCCGCCTAGCGGGAGTTGGCTACAATGAGCAGTTCTTC
cdr3_aa: CASSRLAGVGYNEQFF

j_call: TRBJ1-5
v_call: TRBV24-1
d_call: TRBD1
cdr3_length: 16
clone_size: .
cdr3_nt: TGTGCCACCAGTGATTCACAGGGGGCGAGCAATCAGCCCCAGCATTTT
cdr3_aa: CATSDSQGASNQPQHF

j_call: TRBJ1-2
v_call: TRBV6-1
d_call: TRBD1
cdr3_length: 14
clone_size: .
cdr3_nt: TGTGCCAGCAGTGAAGGGGACAGGAACTATGGCTACACCTTC
cdr3_aa: CASSEGDRNYGYTF

j_call: TRBJ2-1
v_call: TRBV11-3
d_call: TRBD2
cdr3_length: 14
clone_size: .
cdr3_nt: TGTGCCAGCAGCTTAGGCGGGACTAGCAATGAGCAGTTCTTC
cdr3_aa: CASSLGGTSNEQFF

j_call: TRBJ1-2
v_call: TRBV3-1/TRBV3-2
d_call: .
cdr3_length: 13
clone_size: .
cdr3_nt: TGTGCCAGCAGCTCGGACTGGAACTATGGCTACACCTTC
cdr3_aa: CASSSDWNYGYTF

j_call: TRBJ1-5
v_call: TRBV6-5
d_call: .
cdr3_length: 14
clone_size: .
cdr3_nt: TGTGCCAGCAGTTATAGAGAAGGCAATCAGCCCCAGCATTTT
cdr3_aa: CASSYREGNQPQHF

j_call: TRBJ1-4
v_call: TRBV5-1
d_call: TRBD1
cdr3_length: 14
clone_size: .
cdr3_nt: TGCGCCAGCAGCTTGGAGGGGGCAAATGAAAAACTGTTTTTT
cdr3_aa: CASSLEGANEKLFF

j_call: TRBJ1-2
v_call: TRBV28
d_call: TRBD1
cdr3_length: 15
clone_size: .
cdr3_nt: TGTGCCAGCCGCCTCGGGGGGCAGGGGGCCTATGGCTACACCTTC
cdr3_aa: CASRLGGQGAYGYTF

j_call: TRBJ2-7
v_call: TRBV5-1
d_call: TRBD2
cdr3_length: 14
clone_size: .
cdr3_nt: TGCGCCAGCAACATAGCGGGAGGACGGTACGAGCAGTACTTC
cdr3_aa: CASNIAGGRYEQYF

j_call: TRBJ1-2
v_call: TRBV7-2
d_call: TRBD1
cdr3_length: 15
clone_size: .
cdr3_nt: TGTGCCAGCAGCATAGCCCCAGGGACAGATTATGGCTACACCTTC
cdr3_aa: CASSIAPGTDYGYTF

j_call: TRBJ2-3
v_call: TRBV28
d_call: TRBD2
cdr3_length: 15
clone_size: .
cdr3_nt: TGTGCCAGTGCTAGCGGGAGTGGTGGGTTAGATACGCAGTATTTT
cdr3_aa: CASASGSGGLDTQYF

j_call: TRBJ2-5
v_call: TRBV12-5
d_call: TRBD2
cdr3_length: 12
clone_size: .
cdr3_nt: TGTGCTAGTGGTCTAGCGGGGGGGCCCCAGTACTTC
cdr3_aa: CASGLAGGPQYF

j_call: TRBJ2-6
v_call: TRBV19
d_call: TRBD1
cdr3_length: 17
clone_size: once
cdr3_nt: TGTGCCAGTAGTATGGGACAGTGGGGGACTGGGGCCAACGTCCTGACTTTC
cdr3_aa: CASSMGQWGTGANVLTF

j_call: TRBJ1-2
v_call: TRBV19
d_call: .
cdr3_length: 14
clone_size: .
cdr3_nt: TGTGCCAGTAGTATTACACAGGGCACCCGCGGCTACACCTTC
cdr3_aa: CASSITQGTRGYTF

j_call: TRBJ1-1
v_call: TRBV12-3/TRBV12-4
d_call: .
cdr3_length: 12
clone_size: .
cdr3_nt: TGTGCCAGCAGTTTTCCCGGGACAGAAGCTTTCTTT
cdr3_aa: CASSFPGTEAFF

j_call: TRBJ1-2
v_call: TRBV27
d_call: .
cdr3_length: 14
clone_size: .
cdr3_nt: TGTGCCAGCAGCGGACCCGGGGAACGGGGTGGCTACACCTTC
cdr3_aa: CASSGPGERGGYTF